What follows is one T cell receptor (beta chain) and its context. In its sample, this clonotype was seen a few times. Its target antigen remains unknown. No base qualities exist here, and no much larger clone lies one base off it. V gives up 2 bases and J gives up 10 bases, and the segment between their germline ends measures 12 bases. The CDR3 goes from the cysteine to the phenylalanine over 14 residues. This entry keeps only the CDR3 DNA: 42 bases, framed from base 1. CDR1 and CDR2 were assigned from the germline V gene as MNHEY and SVGAGI. This record comes from a study of T cells after yellow fever vaccination (dated by TCRdb to 2018 to 2020). Describing the broader study: Libraries from fractions with low cell numbers were prepared with the SMART-Seq v4 Ultra Low Input RNA kit. To follow T-cell clones before and after both primary and booster YFV17D yellow fever vaccination, bulk TCR alpha and beta repertoires underwent longitudinal sequencing. Two healthy male donors, one aged 18 to 30 and one aged 30 to 39 years, were included in the cohort. Blood was drawn at multiple timepoints before and after primary and secondary immunization, with bulk PBMC replicates and cell subsets isolated. Findings and caveats that apply to the study as a whole: After the booster, most clones that had expanded after primary vaccination were detected again (around 97% of CD4 and 88% of CD8), suggesting broad maintenance of memory. Computational filtering was needed because FACS-sorted repertoires could contain abundant contaminating clonotypes from the bulk population. A small fraction of clonotypes appeared in both the CD4 and CD8 compartments, likely as a result of convergent recombination. The secondary T-cell response was found to be weaker but faster than the primary response, with a peak reached on day 5 rather than on day 15. Because the study included only a couple of donors, the extent to which the findings can be generalized is limited.

The treatment or condition label, as the study defines it: live attenuated yellow fever vaccine strain. At each blood-draw timepoint, two biological replicates of bulk PBMCs were collected. A standard Ficoll-Paque protocol was used to isolate PBMCs from peripheral blood. RNA was extracted with TriZol from bulk PBMCs, CD4 and CD8 fractions, and dextramer-positive and dextramer-negative fractions. TCR cDNA was synthesized by 5'RACE template switching, which introduced a universal primer site and unique molecular identifiers. Priming of cDNA synthesis was performed from both the TCR alpha and TCR beta constant segments. Library amplification used two PCR steps, and the second PCR step added sample barcodes and sequencing adapters. Sequencing of libraries was performed on Illumina HiSeq 2500 (2x100 bp) or NovaSeq (2x150 bp). Under the source paper's analysis protocol: Demultiplexing of reads and collapsing into UMI consensus sequences were performed with MIGEC, and V(D)J alignment was carried out with MiXCR. Vaccine-responding clonotypes were identified with edgeR using replicate PBMC samples, with FDR below 0.01 and a log2 fold change above 5 up to day 15 being required. Each bulk clonotype was labeled CD4 or CD8 based on which sequenced repertoire, CD4 or CD8, contained the clonotype at higher abundance. TCRdb reprocessed the public reads (quality trimming at Q25 with fastp, clone calling with MiXCR) and kept in-frame beta chains. Each CDR3 protein appears once, grouped with its most common genes and DNA. For this entry, the V and J calls and clone size follow TCRdb and not the study's own pipeline. Recorded for this sample are about 320,000 distinct CDR3 sequences; around 7% of them occurred a single time. The ten largest clonotypes hold about a sixth of the sample.

The receptor's source is a man between 18 and 35 years old who received the YFV17D yellow fever vaccine. The source material was PBMCs, sampled 45 days after the first yellow fever vaccination. The rearrangement joined TRBV6-5 to TRBJ1-6, with no D gene named confidently. The DNA sequence is TGTGCCAGCAGTTACAGACTAACCCACTCACCCCTCCACTTT. Its translation is CASSYRLTHSPLHF.